This T cell receptor (beta chain) was profiled in a study of a mutant IDH1 vaccine in newly diagnosed glioma (dated by TCRdb to the early 2020s). Describing the broader study: Vaccination began 4-6 weeks after radiotherapy alone, or alongside temozolomide cycles in the chemotherapy-containing groups. Of the 25 to 40 patients who were treated, around 62% were male and about 40% were female, and the mean age was around 41 years. Before enrollment, patients had received standard therapy of radiotherapy alone, temozolomide alone, or radiochemotherapy with temozolomide; most received the combination. Visit V12 was the week-35 safety follow-up and visit V13 was the week-47 end of study. Peripheral blood was drawn at six visits: V03 (baseline), V05, V07, V10, V12 and V13. For exploratory analyses, longitudinal TCRB deep sequencing was carried out in about 26 treated patients wherever samples were available.

Libraries were made using the immunoSEQ multiplex PCR assay. Rearranged TCR beta chain sequences were amplified using the hsTCRB Kit according to the manufacturer's protocol. An Illumina MiSeq was used to sequence the TCRB libraries. The original pipeline was this. The kit vendor's proprietary platform handled demultiplexing, trimming and gene mapping. TCRdb's version of the immuneACCESS table is confined to in-frame rearrangements and falls short of the full clone set. An unresolved V gene accounts for under half of the shortfall where checked; the remainder is of unknown origin. V and J calls plus clone size are reproduced from that table; the DNA served to infer D and trimming. The sample profile shows roughly 43,000 clones; less than 85% of them were found once. 18% of the sample comes from the top ten. The time point label corresponds to: week 47, end of study. Each vaccine dose, consisting of 300 ug of a 20-mer mutant IDH1 peptide in Montanide, was administered subcutaneously with topical imiquimod. Patients were given eight vaccinations, in weeks 1, 3, 5, 7, 11, 15, 19 and 23, which matched visits V03 through V10. Donors had newly diagnosed WHO grade 3 or 4 IDH1-mutant astrocytomas with loss of nuclear ATRX. The samples were drawn from NOA16, a multicentre, single-arm, open-label phase I trial in Germany that tested a mutant IDH1 peptide vaccine in humans for the first time. Genomic DNA for TCRB sequencing was isolated from EDTA blood with the DNeasy Blood and Tissue Kit.

General conclusions and limits of the study: According to the authors, sample limitations meant that analyses of patient blood samples could not be reproduced. Availability determined which PBMC samples were chosen for TCRB deep sequencing. Immune responses induced by the vaccine were seen in approximately 93% of patients across multiple MHC alleles. Pseudoprogression seemed to be unrelated to changes in the top peripheral T cell clonotypes found by TCRB sequencing.

A word on this clone: The antigen this receptor binds is unknown. No base-level quality is on record; no much larger clone is a single base apart.

The TCR sequence derives from a young man with glioma. Some clones in this sample may be carry-over from other donors' samples. The sample was PBMCs, taken from a glioma patient whose treatment included an IDH1 peptide vaccine.

DNA sequence: TGTGCCAGCTCTCACAGGGGCTCAGTTCAGCCCCAGCATTTT. The resulting protein is CASSHRGSVQPQHF. The chain is assembled from TRBV18 and TRBJ1-5, with TRBD1 identical over 7 junction bases. Clipping removes 6 bases from V and 6 bases from J, with 8 as the unmatched junction base count. The CDR3, from cysteine to phenylalanine, totals 14 residues. Only the CDR3 portion is preserved as DNA: 42 bases, with reading frame beginning at the first base. CDR1 and CDR2, looked up from the germline V gene, are KGHSH and LQKENI.